This T cell receptor beta chain stems from a study of cytotoxic CD8 clonotypes in ibrutinib-treated CLL. Findings and limits, study-wide: The times at which samples were taken varied between sustained-remission and progressing patients. Measured clonality at baseline was greater than in age-matched healthy donors and tracked with circulating CD8+ T-cell counts.

Looked up from germline, CDR1 is SGHRS and CDR2 is YFSETQ. V lost 0 bases to trimming and J lost 4 bases, with 10 bases between them. The CDR3 consists of 14 residues. For this clone: Antigen unknown.

The intended depth for sequencing was 1 in 200,000 to 1 in 1 million T cells. The assay was immunoSEQ multiplex PCR, and TCRdb's table has in-frame clones only and misses some. This sample has 14,000 to 15,000 clones, with about 60% found just once. This chain links TRBV5-1 with TRBJ1-1; D not certain. The source of this sequence is a human donor with chronic lymphocytic leukemia. The sample was PBMCs, taken before ibrutinib treatment. The CDR3 DNA is TGCGCCAGCAGCTTGGGGGGTGCGAGCACTGAAGCTTTCTTT. Residues: CASSLGGASTEAFF.